This TCR beta chain is drawn from a study of vaccination and CD4 T cells after COVID-19. Overall study context: Recovered patients in the cohort numbered six men and four women, two of them Hispanic.

Sample treatment: roughly ten-day PBMC culture with coronavirus spike peptide pools or control peptides (ViraFEST assay). This clonotype counts as medium-sized (0.01 to 0.1%). Its antigen is unknown. Germline V CDR1 and CDR2: SQVTM, ANQGSEA. The CDR3 totals 14 residues. With the Oncomine TCR Beta short-read assay, DNA from cultured CD4+ T cells was sequenced. The template was genomic DNA from cultured CD4+ T cells. TCRdb re-called the PCR reads with MiXCR, one entry per CDR3 protein. The sample carries around 20,000 distinct CDR3 sequences, 40% to 45% recorded once. The clonotype was recovered from a human donor who received a COVID-19 vaccine. The sample here was CD4+ T cells from blood, cultured in vitro, taken before SARS-CoV-2 vaccination. This sequence joins TRBV29-1 and TRBJ2-7; D may match TRBD1 or TRBD2 (6 bases each). Here the CDR3 reads CSVDVGGAPYEQYF. Here the CDR3 DNA reads TGCTCCGTTGATGTCGGGGGCGCTCCCTACGAGCAGTACTTC.